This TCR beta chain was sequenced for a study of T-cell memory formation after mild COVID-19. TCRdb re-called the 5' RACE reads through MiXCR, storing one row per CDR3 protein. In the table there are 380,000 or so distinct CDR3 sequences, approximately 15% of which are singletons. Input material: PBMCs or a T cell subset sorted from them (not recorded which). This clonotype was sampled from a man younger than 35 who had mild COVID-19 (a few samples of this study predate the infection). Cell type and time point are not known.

The CDR3 nucleotides read TGCGCCAGCAGATCCCCGGGACTAGCGGGGGGGGGGAGCTCCTACAATGAGCAGTTCTTC. Translation gives CASRSPGLAGGGSSYNEQFF. V usage is TRBV23-1 and J usage is TRBJ2-1; TRBD2 matches at 16 bases. TRBV23-1 is an ORF, with its function uncertain. This CDR3 is 20 amino acids long. The V segment lost 6 bases and the J segment 0 bases; nucleotides outside the gene matches: 11.